These 15 T cell receptor beta chains originate from one sample sequenced in a study of blood T cell repertoires in COVID-19. The repertoire was sequenced with immunoSEQ multiplex PCR; TCRdb's copy has only in-frame clones and lacks some. The sample records 250,000 to 300,000 clones, approximately 93% being singletons. Sequenced input: peripheral blood. Receptors were obtained from a woman aged 25 to 39 with COVID-19, enrolled during active disease.

On this clone itself: The junction does not match germline at one end; this may be a read error. The gene calls are TRBV19 and TRBJ2-1, with 8 bases identical to TRBD1. From germline, CDR1 is LNHDA and CDR2 SQIVND (reference sequence). The CDR3 sequence is 16 residues long. CDR3 sequence: CASSMAGGFSHNEQFF. CDR3 coding DNA: TGTGCCAGTAGTATGGCAGGGGGCTTCTCCCACAATGAGCAGTTCTTC.

The J gene is TRBJ2-7, the V gene TRBV27; D gene ambiguous. Germline V gene data show CDR1 as MNHEY and CDR2 as SMNVEV (reference sequence). The CDR3 totals 13 residues. V was shortened by 5 bases and J by 0 bases, with 8 bases between the two germline ends. The CDR3 nucleotides read TGTGCCAGCAGTGGCTCGAACTCCTACGAGCAGTACTTC. This codes for CASSGSNSYEQYF.

The chain has TRBV27 and TRBJ1-2, with 7 positions matching TRBD1. Germline values: CDR1 MNHEY, CDR2 SMNVEV (reference sequence). The CDR3 loop spans 16 amino acids. The trim removed 3 bases at V and 4 bases at J, leaving 11 bases unmatched. The DNA for the CDR3 is TGTGCCAGCAGTTTTGGTCGGACAGGATTGCCCTATGGCTACACCTTC. Translation: CASSFGRTGLPYGYTF.

This chain links TRBV28 with TRBJ2-7, with TRBD2 matching over 10 bases. This CDR3 has 15 amino acids. Germline lookup yields CDR1 MDHEN and CDR2 SYDVKM. The J segment lost 3 bases and the V segment lost 6 bases, leaving 8 bases of the junction unmatched. In DNA form, the CDR3 reads TGTGCCAGCAGGCACATCGGGACTAGCGACTACGAGCAGTACTTC. It encodes CASRHIGTSDYEQYF.

This chain connects TRBV27 to TRBJ1-1; unclear D gene. The germline V and J ends were trimmed by 3 bases and 1 base, with 6 bases remaining between them. This CDR3 is built from 13 residues. In germline, CDR1 is MNHEY, CDR2 SMNVEV (reference sequence). CDR3 loop: CASSFGENTEAFF. CDR3 DNA: TGTGCCAGCAGTTTCGGTGAGAACACTGAAGCTTTCTTT.

The rearrangement uses TRBV30 and TRBJ1-3; D is ambiguous. Germline assignment: CDR1 GTSNPN and CDR2 SVGIG (reference sequence). Trimming removed 0 bases at V and 0 bases at J, with 12 bases between. The CDR3 runs to 16 residues. The CDR3 DNA sequence: TGTGCCTGGAGTGTAGGAGGCACGAGCTCTGGAAACACCATATATTTT. Translation gives CAWSVGGTSSGNTIYF.

The chain uses TRBV24-1 and TRBJ2-3; TRBD2 agrees at 10 bases. In germline, CDR1 is KGHDR, CDR2 SFDVKD. Trimming cost V 1 base and J 1 base; bases outside gene matches: 4. The CDR3 has 17 amino acids. The CDR3 DNA sequence: TGTGCCACCAGTGATTTAGCGGGAGGGTTTGGCACAGATACGCAGTATTTT. It specifies CATSDLAGGFGTDTQYF.

On this clone itself: Its ends do not fully match the called genes, so a read error is possible. The chain uses TRBV7-8 and TRBJ1-2, with TRBD1 as a possible D gene (6 bases). Germline V lookup: CDR1 SGHVS, CDR2 FQNEAQ. The CDR3 covers 14 residues. The CDR3 nucleotides read TGTGTCAGCAGCTTACCGATGACAGGCGGTGGCTACACCTTC. It is translated as CVSSLPMTGGGYTF.

The DNA of the CDR3 is TGTGCCAGCAGCTTGCGGGCAGGGGAAAATTCACCCCTCCACTTT. Translating it yields CASSLRAGENSPLHF. The rearrangement joins TRBV5-7 to TRBJ1-6, with D perhaps matching TRBD1 (6 bases). Being an ORF, TRBV5-7 has a function that is uncertain. The CDR3 length is 15 residues. Between the trimmed V and J ends, which lost 1 base and 7 bases, there was a span of 12 bases.

The rearrangement links TRBV6-5 to TRBJ2-7; weak D call: TRBD1 (6 bases). Germline V gene lookup returns CDR1 MNHEY and CDR2 SVGAGI. CDR3 length: 15 amino acids. V was shortened by 0 bases and J by 2 bases, with 11 bases between the two germline ends. The chain's CDR3 is CASSYSQGKPYEQYF. CDR3 bases: TGTGCCAGCAGTTACTCGCAGGGGAAGCCCTACGAGCAGTACTTC.

This clone has more than one count but fewer than ten. The chain carries TRBV5-1 and TRBJ2-1, with 8 positions matching TRBD2. The CDR3 is made up of 15 amino acids. V dropped 4 bases and J dropped 7; count of bases not matched to a gene: 10. The germline V gene encodes CDR1 SGHRS and CDR2 YFSETQ. Here the CDR3 DNA reads TGCGCCAGCAGCCTCGCGCCGGGACTAGAAAATGAGCAGTTCTTC. It yields the protein CASSLAPGLENEQFF.

This sequence joins TRBV12-5 and TRBJ1-3, with TRBD1 matching 8 bases. V lost 6 bases to trimming and J lost 0 bases; unmatched junction nucleotides: 7. Germline V gene sequence: CDR1 LGHNT, CDR2 FRNRAP. The CDR3 has 16 residues. In DNA, the CDR3 is TGTGCTAGTGGACAGGGGGGGGACATCTCTGGAAACACCATATATTTT. It translates to CASGQGGDISGNTIYF.

V usage is TRBV12-3 or TRBV12-4 and J usage is TRBJ1-5; D not certain. With 3 bases removed from V and 6 bases from J, the gap between germline ends came to 9 bases. The CDR3 extends over 13 amino acids. The CDR3 DNA sequence: TGTGCCAGCAGTTTTTCTCGGAGTCAGCCCCAGCATTTT. Its translation: CASSFSRSQPQHF.

CDR3 sequence reads: CASSPPLQGRGIYEQYF. The CDR3 coding sequence is TGTGCCAGCAGTCCGCCGCTACAGGGTCGGGGTATATACGAGCAGTACTTC. The V and J genes are TRBV27 and TRBJ2-7, with D possibly being TRBD1 (6 bases). The V end was cut by 5 bases, the J end by 4 bases, with 24 bases between. The CDR3 runs 17 residues. The germline CDR1 and CDR2 sequences are MNHEY and SMNVEV (reference sequence).

The chain links TRBV2 to TRBJ2-3; 7 nucleotides agree with TRBD2. Germline V gene lookup returns CDR1 SNHLY and CDR2 FYNNEI. The ends lost 6 bases at V and 1 base at J; junction bases unmatched: 4. The CDR3 contains 14 residues. The CDR3 coding sequence is TGTGCCAGCAGGCGGGAGTGGGGCACAGATACGCAGTATTTT. It codes for CASRREWGTDTQYF.